The 9 T cell receptor beta chains presented below share a single source sample, sequenced in a study of early T cells in non-severe SARS-CoV-2 infection. Using its own MiXCR run on the 5' RACE reads, TCRdb lists one record per CDR3 protein. The repertoire holds around 70,000 distinct CDR3 sequences, about 12% seen once, with roughly 3.9% in the top ten. The sequenced sample consisted of whole blood. Receptor source: an adult who was a healthcare worker with PCR-confirmed SARS-CoV-2 infection or an uninfected control (not recorded which).

At least ten counts were recorded for this clonotype. The CDR3 DNA is TGTGCCAGCAGCCCGGGGCAGGGCAAGAATTCACCCCTCCACTTT. The encoded protein is CASSPGQGKNSPLHF. V and J are TRBV9 and TRBJ1-6; tentatively, D is TRBD1 (5 bases). In germline, CDR1 is SGDLS, CDR2 YYNGEE. The CDR3 sequence is 15 residues long. V lost 4 bases, J lost 7 bases, and 15 bases lay in between.

The chain's CDR3 is CASRPSGVPDTQYF. The CDR3 nucleotides read TGTGCCAGCAGACCTAGCGGGGTCCCGGATACGCAGTATTTT. This chain uses TRBV28 with TRBJ2-3; 9 nucleotides agree with TRBD2. This CDR3 is built from 14 residues. Germline CDR1 MDHEN, CDR2 SYDVKM. J was trimmed by 6 bases and V by 6 bases; bases with no gene match: 7.

This clonotype has at least ten counts. The chain carries TRBV7-9 and TRBJ2-2; perhaps TRBD2 as D (5 bases). The V gene lost 5 bases and the J gene lost 5 bases, with 21 bases spanning the gap. CDR3 length: 17 residues. CDR1 and CDR2 (germline): SEHNR, FQNEAQ (reference sequence). CDR3 nucleotides: TGTGCCAGCAGCCCAGGCCGGACTCCCTTTGAGACCGGGGAGCTGTTTTTT. Encoded protein: CASSPGRTPFETGELFF. The full variable domain, in which reference TRBV7-9 and TRBJ2-2 provide the parts outside the CDR3, is DTGVSQNPRHKITKRGQNVTFRCDPISEHNRLYWYRQTLGQGPEFLTYFQNEAQLEKSRLLSDRFSAERPKGSFSTLEIQRTEQGDSAMYLCASSPGRTPFETGELFFGEGSRLTVL.

Note on this clonotype: A much bigger clone sits one base away, suggesting this may be a read error. Likely a read error: the CDR3 ends without its conserved phenylalanine or tryptophan. This chain links TRBV15 with TRBJ2-5, with 8 nucleotides matching TRBD1. CDR3 length equals 15 residues. The germline CDR1 and CDR2 sequences are LNHNV and YYDKDF (reference sequence). V was clipped by 5 bases and J by 1 base; unmatched bases: 6. In DNA, the CDR3 is TGTGCCACCAGCGGCGGACAGGGATTCCAAGAGACCCAGTACTCC. Translation: CATSGGQGFQETQYS.

This clonotype was seen repeatedly, ten times or more. The CDR3 DNA sequence: TGTGCCTGGACCATAGCCGGGACAGAATACTACAATGAGCAGTTCTTC. This translates into CAWTIAGTEYYNEQFF. The chain couples TRBV30 to TRBJ2-1; TRBD1 agrees at 7 bases. V lost 4 bases to trimming and J lost 3 bases; unmatched junction nucleotides: 12. The germline CDR1 and CDR2 sequences are GTSNPN and SVGIG (reference sequence). The CDR3 has 16 amino acids.

V usage is TRBV18 and J usage is TRBJ2-2; D gene ambiguous. The CDR3 loop spans 15 amino acids. Germline CDR1 is KGHSH and CDR2 is LQKENI. Trimming left V 2 bases short and J 2 bases short, with 9 bases between. CDR3 in DNA: TGTGCCAGCTCACCAGCGGCCAGCAACACCGGGGAGCTGTTTTTT. Translated, it gives CASSPAASNTGELFF.

In this sample, this clonotype turned up many times. The chain couples TRBV7-2 to TRBJ2-1, with 9 bases that match TRBD2. CDR3 size: 16 residues. Looked up from germline, CDR1 is SGHTA and CDR2 is FQGNSA. Germline trimming cut 3 bases from V and 3 bases from J; bases unmatched to any gene: 6. CDR3 residues: CASSFLAGILYNEQFF. The CDR3 nucleotides read TGTGCCAGCAGCTTCCTAGCGGGGATCCTCTACAATGAGCAGTTCTTC.

The chain joins TRBV21-1 to TRBJ1-3. TRBV21-1 constitutes a pseudogene. The CDR3 extends over 17 amino acids. The CDR3 coding sequence is TGTGCCAGCAGCTACGGCAGGCCCTACCTCTCTGGAAACACCATATATTTT. Translated, it gives CASSYGRPYLSGNTIYF.

This clonotype was counted between two and nine times. This chain joins TRBV28 and TRBJ2-6, with TRBD1 as a possible D gene (5 bases). With 3 bases removed from V and 2 bases from J, the gap between germline ends came to 8 bases. The CDR3 extends over 15 amino acids. Germline CDR1 MDHEN, CDR2 SYDVKM. The CDR3, as DNA: TGTGCCAGCAGTTTTCAAGGGGCTGGGGCCAACGTCCTGACTTTC. Translated: CASSFQGAGANVLTF.